This T cell receptor (beta chain) was sequenced during a study of cytomegalovirus exposure and HLA in healthy donors. A multiplex PCR was run with 60 Vbeta primers and 13 Jbeta primers. Produced via immunoSEQ multiplex PCR; TCRdb's table is partial and in-frame only. The profile covers approximately 160,000 clones, with 65% to 80% appearing a single time and roughly 6.4% taken by the ten largest. Study-wide results and limits: Most observed TCR sequences were rare, whereas some public TCRs were detected in many donors. At a 0.05 false discovery rate, a later analysis found approximately 17,000 TCR beta sequences to be associated with HLA alleles. In a later analysis, CMV-associated beta chains were mostly HLA-associated, it appeared.

This CDR3 has 13 residues. Germline CDR1 MNHEY, CDR2 SMNVEV (reference sequence). A few counts support this clone. Its target is unknown. A read error may produce the germline difference seen at one junction end. This TCR was recovered from a woman in her forties in good health and CMV-seropositive. The sample comprised PBMCs. The rearrangement uses TRBV27 and TRBJ2-4; TRBD2 matches at 7 bases. Here the CDR3 DNA reads TGTGCCAGCAGTTTAAGGGAGGGAAACAGTCAGTACTTC. This translates into CASSLREGNSQYF.